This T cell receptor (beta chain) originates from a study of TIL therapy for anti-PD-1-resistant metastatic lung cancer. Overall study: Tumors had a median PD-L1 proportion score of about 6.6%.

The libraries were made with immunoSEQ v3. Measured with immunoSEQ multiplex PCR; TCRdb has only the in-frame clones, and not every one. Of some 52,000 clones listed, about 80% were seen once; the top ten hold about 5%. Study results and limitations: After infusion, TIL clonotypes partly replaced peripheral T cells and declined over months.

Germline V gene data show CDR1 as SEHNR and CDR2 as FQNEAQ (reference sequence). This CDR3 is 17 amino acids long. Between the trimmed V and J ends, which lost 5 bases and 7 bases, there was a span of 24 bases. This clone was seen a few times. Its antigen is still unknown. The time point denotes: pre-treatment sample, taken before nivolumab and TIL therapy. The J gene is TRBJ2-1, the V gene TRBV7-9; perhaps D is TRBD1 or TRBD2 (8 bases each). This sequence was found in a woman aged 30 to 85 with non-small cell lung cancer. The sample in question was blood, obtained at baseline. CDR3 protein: CASSAPGGGGPRNEQFF. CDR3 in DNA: TGTGCCAGCAGCGCCCCAGGGGGCGGGGGGCCGCGAAATGAGCAGTTCTTC.